This T cell receptor beta chain was observed in a study of blood T cell repertoires in COVID-19. Per the study methods: Reference gene primers were amplified, and this amplification served to estimate nucleated cell counts. Sequenced by immunoSEQ multiplex PCR; TCRdb stores in-frame clones only, minus some. V and J calls and clone size come straight from that table; D and trimming were deduced from the DNA. The data show about 240,000 clones, with around 86% seen just once and 5.5% to 9% held by the top ten. The CDR3 length is 13 residues. Per germline, CDR1 LNHDA and CDR2 SQIVND (reference sequence). Germline trimming cut 7 bases from V and 6 bases from J; bases unmatched to any gene: 8.

Material for sequencing was peripheral blood. The TCR originated in a woman aged 70-85 years with active or convalescent COVID-19. V usage is TRBV19 and J usage is TRBJ1-1; 7 bases are a match to TRBD1. The CDR3 DNA reads as TGTGCCAGTACTTATACAGGGGTATCTGAAGCTTTCTTT. Translating it yields CASTYTGVSEAFF.